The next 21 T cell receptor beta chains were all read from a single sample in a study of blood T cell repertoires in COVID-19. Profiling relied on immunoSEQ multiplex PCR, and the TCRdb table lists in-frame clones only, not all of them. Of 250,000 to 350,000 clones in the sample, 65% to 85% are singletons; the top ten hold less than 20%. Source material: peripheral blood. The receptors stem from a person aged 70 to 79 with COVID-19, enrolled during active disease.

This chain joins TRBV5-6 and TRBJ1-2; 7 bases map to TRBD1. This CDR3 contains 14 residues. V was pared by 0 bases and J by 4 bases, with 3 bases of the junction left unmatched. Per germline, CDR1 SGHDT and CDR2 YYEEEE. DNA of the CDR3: TGTGCCAGCAGCTTGGGACAGGGCCTCTATGGCTACACCTTC. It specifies CASSLGQGLYGYTF.

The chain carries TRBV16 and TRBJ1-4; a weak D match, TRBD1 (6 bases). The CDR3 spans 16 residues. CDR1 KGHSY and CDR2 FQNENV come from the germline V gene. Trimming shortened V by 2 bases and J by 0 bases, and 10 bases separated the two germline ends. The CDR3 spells CASSQMRGTTNEKLFF. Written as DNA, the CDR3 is TGTGCCAGCAGCCAAATGAGGGGGACAACTAATGAAAAACTGTTTTTT.

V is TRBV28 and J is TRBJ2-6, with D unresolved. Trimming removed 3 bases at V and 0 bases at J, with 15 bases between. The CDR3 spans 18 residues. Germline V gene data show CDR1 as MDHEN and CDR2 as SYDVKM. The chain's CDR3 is CASSFPESRSSGANVLTF. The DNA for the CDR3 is TGTGCCAGCAGTTTCCCTGAGTCTCGGAGCTCTGGGGCCAACGTCCTGACTTTC.

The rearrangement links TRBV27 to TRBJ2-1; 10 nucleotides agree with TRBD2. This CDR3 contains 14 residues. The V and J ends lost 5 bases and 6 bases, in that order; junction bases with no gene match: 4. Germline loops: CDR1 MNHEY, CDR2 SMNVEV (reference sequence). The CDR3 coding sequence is TGTGCCAGCAGTCTAGCGGGAGTTCTCAATGAGCAGTTCTTC. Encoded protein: CASSLAGVLNEQFF.

The CDR3 protein is CASSGGPEPQHF. The CDR3 DNA sequence: TGTGCCAGCAGCGGGGGGCCGGAGCCCCAGCATTTT. This chain links TRBV12-3 or TRBV12-4 with TRBJ1-5, with D possibly being TRBD1 (6 bases). The CDR3 is made up of 12 amino acids. Trimming took off 6 bases at V and 8 bases at J, with 11 bases between the two ends.

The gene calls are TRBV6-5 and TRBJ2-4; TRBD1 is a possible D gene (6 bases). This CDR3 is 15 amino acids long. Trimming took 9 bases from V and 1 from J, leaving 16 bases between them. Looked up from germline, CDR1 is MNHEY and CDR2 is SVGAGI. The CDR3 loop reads CASHRAAPAKNIQYF. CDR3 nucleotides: TGTGCCAGTCACAGGGCGGCGCCGGCCAAAAACATTCAGTACTTC.

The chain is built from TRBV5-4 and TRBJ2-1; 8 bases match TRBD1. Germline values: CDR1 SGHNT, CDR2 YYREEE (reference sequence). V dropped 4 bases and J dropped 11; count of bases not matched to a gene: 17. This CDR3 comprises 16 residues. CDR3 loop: CASSQGTGRTVYKQFF. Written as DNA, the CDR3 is TGTGCCAGCAGCCAGGGGACAGGACGGACTGTTTATAAGCAGTTCTTC. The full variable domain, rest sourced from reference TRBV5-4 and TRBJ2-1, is ETGVTQSPTHLIKTRGQQVTLRCSSQSGHNTVSWYQQALGQGPQFIFQYYREEENGRGNFPPRFSGLQFPNYSSELNVNALELDDSALYLCASSQGTGRTVYKQFFGPGTRLTVL.

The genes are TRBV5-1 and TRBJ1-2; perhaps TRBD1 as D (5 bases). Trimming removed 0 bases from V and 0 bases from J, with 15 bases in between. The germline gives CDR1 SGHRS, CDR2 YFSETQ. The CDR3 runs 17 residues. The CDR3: CASSLEGVHTSNYGYTF. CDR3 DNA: TGCGCCAGCAGCTTGGAAGGGGTACACACCTCTAACTATGGCTACACCTTC.

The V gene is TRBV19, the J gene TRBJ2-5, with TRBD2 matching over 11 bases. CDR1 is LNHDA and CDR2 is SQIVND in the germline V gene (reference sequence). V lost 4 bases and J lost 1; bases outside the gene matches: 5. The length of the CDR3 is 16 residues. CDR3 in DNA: TGTGCCAGTAGTAGGCAGACTAGCGGGGCCCAAGAGACCCAGTACTTC. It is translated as CASSRQTSGAQETQYF.

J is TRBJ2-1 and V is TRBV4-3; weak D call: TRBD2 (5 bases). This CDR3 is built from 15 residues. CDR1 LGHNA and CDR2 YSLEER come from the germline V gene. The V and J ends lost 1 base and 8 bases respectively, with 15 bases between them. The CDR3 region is CASSQGYRSGDEQFF. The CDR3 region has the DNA TGCGCCAGCAGCCAAGGTTATCGGAGCGGAGATGAGCAGTTCTTC.

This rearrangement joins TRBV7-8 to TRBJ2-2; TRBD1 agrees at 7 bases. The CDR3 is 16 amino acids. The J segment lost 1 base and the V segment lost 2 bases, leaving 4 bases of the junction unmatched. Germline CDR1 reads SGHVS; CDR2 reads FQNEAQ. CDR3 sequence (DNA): TGTGCCAGCAGCTTATTGTCAGGGGGGAACACCGGGGAGCTGTTTTTT. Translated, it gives CASSLLSGGNTGELFF.

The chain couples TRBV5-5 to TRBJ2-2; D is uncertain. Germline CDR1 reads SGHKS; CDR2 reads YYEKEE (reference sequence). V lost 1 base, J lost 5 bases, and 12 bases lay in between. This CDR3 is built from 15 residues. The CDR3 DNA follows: TGTGCCAGCAGCTTGCTTCTAGGCGTGACCGGGGAGCTGTTTTTT. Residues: CASSLLLGVTGELFF.

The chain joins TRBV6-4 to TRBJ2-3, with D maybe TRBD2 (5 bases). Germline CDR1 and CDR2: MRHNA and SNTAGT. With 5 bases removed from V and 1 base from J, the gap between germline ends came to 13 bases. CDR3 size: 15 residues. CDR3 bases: TGTGCCAGCAGTCAATCAGGAGGAGGCACAGATACGCAGTATTTT. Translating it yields CASSQSGGGTDTQYF.

The chain's CDR3 is CASSQWTQETQYF. Here the CDR3 DNA reads TGCGCCAGCAGCCAGTGGACACAAGAGACCCAGTACTTC. This chain uses TRBV4-1 with TRBJ2-5; maybe TRBD1 (5 bases). The germline CDR1 and CDR2 sequences are MGHRA and YSYEKL. The CDR3 covers 13 residues. V was pared by 3 bases and J by 2 bases, with 7 bases between.

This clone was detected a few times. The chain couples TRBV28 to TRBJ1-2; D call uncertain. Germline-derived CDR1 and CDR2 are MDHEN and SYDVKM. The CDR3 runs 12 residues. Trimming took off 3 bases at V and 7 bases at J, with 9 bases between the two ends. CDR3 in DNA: TGTGCCAGCAGTTTCGGTGGTTTTGGCTACACCTTC. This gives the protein CASSFGGFGYTF.

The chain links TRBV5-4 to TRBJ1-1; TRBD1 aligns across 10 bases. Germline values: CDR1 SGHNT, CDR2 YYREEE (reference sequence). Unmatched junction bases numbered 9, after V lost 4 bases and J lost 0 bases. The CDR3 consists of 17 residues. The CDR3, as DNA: TGTGCCAGCAGCCCCTCGGGACAGGGGCTATTGAACACTGAAGCTTTCTTT. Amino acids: CASSPSGQGLLNTEAFF.

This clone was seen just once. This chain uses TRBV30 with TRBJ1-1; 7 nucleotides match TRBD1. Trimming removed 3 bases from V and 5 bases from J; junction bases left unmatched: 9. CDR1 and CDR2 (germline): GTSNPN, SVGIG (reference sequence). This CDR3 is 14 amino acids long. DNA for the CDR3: TGTGCCTGGAGCGGAGGGGGCGGCGGGACTGAAGCTTTCTTT. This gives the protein CAWSGGGGGTEAFF.

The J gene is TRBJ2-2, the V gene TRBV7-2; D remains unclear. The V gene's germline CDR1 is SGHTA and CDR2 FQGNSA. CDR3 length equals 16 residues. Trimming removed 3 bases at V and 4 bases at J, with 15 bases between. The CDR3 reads CASSLIPSGATGELFF. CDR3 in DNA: TGTGCCAGCAGCTTGATCCCCTCGGGTGCCACCGGGGAGCTGTTTTTT.

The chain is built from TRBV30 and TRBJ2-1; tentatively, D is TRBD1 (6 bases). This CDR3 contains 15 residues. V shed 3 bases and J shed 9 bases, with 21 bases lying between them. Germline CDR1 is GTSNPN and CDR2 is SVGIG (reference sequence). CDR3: CAWRRGLGGSGEQFF. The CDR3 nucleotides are TGTGCCTGGAGGAGGGGGTTAGGAGGTTCGGGTGAGCAGTTCTTC.

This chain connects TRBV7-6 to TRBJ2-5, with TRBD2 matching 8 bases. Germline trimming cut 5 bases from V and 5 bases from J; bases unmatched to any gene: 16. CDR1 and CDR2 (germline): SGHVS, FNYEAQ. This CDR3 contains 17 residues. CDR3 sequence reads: CASSARIPSGGYETQYF. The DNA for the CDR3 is TGTGCCAGCAGCGCCCGGATCCCGAGCGGGGGCTACGAGACCCAGTACTTC. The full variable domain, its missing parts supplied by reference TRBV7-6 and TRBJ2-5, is GAGVSQSPRYKVTKRGQDVALRCDPISGHVSLYWYRQALGQGPEFLTYFNYEAQQDKSGLPNDRFSAERPEGSISTLTIQRTEQRDSAMYRCASSARIPSGGYETQYFGPGTRLLVL.

CDR3 sequence reads: CASSRGQGRNEQFF. As DNA, the CDR3 is TGTGCCAGCAGCAGGGGACAGGGAAGGAATGAGCAGTTCTTC. The chain is built from TRBV5-4 and TRBJ2-1, with 9 bases lining up with TRBD1. V dropped 4 bases and J dropped 7; count of bases not matched to a gene: 6. The CDR3 totals 14 residues. Germline V gene sequence: CDR1 SGHNT, CDR2 YYREEE (reference sequence).